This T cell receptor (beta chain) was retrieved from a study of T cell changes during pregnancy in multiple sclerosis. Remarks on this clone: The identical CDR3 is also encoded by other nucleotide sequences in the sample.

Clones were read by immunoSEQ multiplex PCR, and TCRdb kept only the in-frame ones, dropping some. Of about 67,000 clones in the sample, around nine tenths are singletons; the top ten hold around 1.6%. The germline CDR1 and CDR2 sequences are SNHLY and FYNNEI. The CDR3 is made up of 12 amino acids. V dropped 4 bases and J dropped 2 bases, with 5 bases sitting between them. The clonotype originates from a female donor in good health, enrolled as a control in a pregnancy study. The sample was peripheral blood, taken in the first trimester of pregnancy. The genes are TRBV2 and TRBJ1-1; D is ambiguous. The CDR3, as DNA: TGTGCCAGCAGTGTCCAAAACACTGAAGCTTTCTTT. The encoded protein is CASSVQNTEAFF.